This TCR beta chain was recovered during a study of PD-1 blockade in mismatch repair-deficient tumors. Data came from immunoSEQ multiplex PCR; TCRdb stores just in-frame clones and leaves some out. The sample records 14,000 or so clones, roughly 84% being singletons. The length of the CDR3 is 13 residues. V lost 4 bases, J lost 5 bases, and 14 bases lay in between. Germline V lookup: CDR1 SQVTM, CDR2 ANQGSEA. Details on this clone: What it recognizes is unknown.

PCR or immunohistochemistry showed mismatch repair deficiency in every enrolled patient. A few pembrolizumab responders had their TCRs sequenced. Study-wide findings and caveats: Rapid post-treatment expansion, then contraction, generally preceding radiologic response, marked tumor-resident clones.

This rearrangement joins TRBV29-1 to TRBJ1-1; the D gene is possibly TRBD1 (6 bases). The origin of this receptor is an adult with mismatch repair-deficient cancer. Sequenced here: PBMCs, sampled 14 weeks after starting pembrolizumab. Written as DNA, the CDR3 is TGCAGCGTTGCGACCACAGGGAAAACTGAAGCTTTCTTT. Encoded protein: CSVATTGKTEAFF.